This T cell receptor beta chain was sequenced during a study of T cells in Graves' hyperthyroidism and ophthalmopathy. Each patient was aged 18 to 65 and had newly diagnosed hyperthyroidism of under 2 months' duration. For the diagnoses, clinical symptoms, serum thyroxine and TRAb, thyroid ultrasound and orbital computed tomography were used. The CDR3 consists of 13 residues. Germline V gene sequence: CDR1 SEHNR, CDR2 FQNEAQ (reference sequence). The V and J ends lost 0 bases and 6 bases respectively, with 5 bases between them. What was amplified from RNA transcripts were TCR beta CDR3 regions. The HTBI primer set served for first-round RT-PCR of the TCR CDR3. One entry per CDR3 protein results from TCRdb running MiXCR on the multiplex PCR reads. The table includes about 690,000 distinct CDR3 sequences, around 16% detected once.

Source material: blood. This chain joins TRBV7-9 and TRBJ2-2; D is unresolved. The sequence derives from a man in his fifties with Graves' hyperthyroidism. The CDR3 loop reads CASSLARSGELFF. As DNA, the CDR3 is TGTGCCAGCAGCTTAGCGCGTTCCGGGGAGCTGTTTTTT.